The clone carrying this T cell receptor beta chain occurred a few times. What it binds is not known. A split of CD4+ cells into CD45RA+ naive and CD45RA-negative memory subsets was performed. V lost 9 bases and J lost 9, with 6 bases in between. The CDR3 loop spans 9 amino acids. Germline V lookup: CDR1 LNHDA, CDR2 SQIVND (reference sequence). Only in-frame clones appear in the TCRdb table, and some are missing; sequencing was by immunoSEQ multiplex PCR. The sample consists of around 2.5 million clones, 90% to 95% of them appearing once. This sample was included in a study of shared clonotypes between healthy human individuals. Points from the study as a whole: Represented diversity, genetic and exposure-history alike, was limited by few donors.

Specimen: naive CD4+ T cells from PBMCs. Subset reported: CD45RA+ positively selected. This sequence originates from a man aged 18-30 years in good health. Some clones in this sample may be carry-over from other donors' samples. The rearrangement links TRBV19 to TRBJ1-3; unclear D gene. Here the CDR3 DNA reads TGTGCCAGCCTCACCACCATATATTTT. Protein product: CASLTTIYF.